The table lists the clone carrying this TCR beta chain with a few counts. The antigen remains undetermined. Germline lookup yields CDR1 SGHTA and CDR2 FQGNSA. CDR3 size: 13 residues. V dropped 5 bases and J dropped 6; count of bases not matched to a gene: 6. This record comes from a study of cytomegalovirus exposure and HLA in healthy donors. Study outcomes and limitations: Across donors, sequencing depth was assumed by presence/absence analyses to be roughly uniform.

PCR was performed using 60 Vbeta and 13 Jbeta primers. Clones were sequenced by immunoSEQ multiplex PCR, and TCRdb holds only the in-frame ones, with some missing. This sample has 100,000 to 150,000 clones, with about four fifths found just once. The chain joins TRBV7-2 to TRBJ2-5, with TRBD2 identical over 7 bases. Sequenced: PBMCs. The clonotype comes from a woman aged 40 to 55 in good health and CMV-seropositive. CDR3 amino acids: CASSRPGGQTQYF. The CDR3 DNA reads as TGTGCCAGCAGCCGCCCGGGAGGTCAGACCCAGTACTTC.